The 30 T cell receptor beta chains given below trace back to one sample, sequenced in a study of blood T cell repertoires in COVID-19. TCRdb's table, derived via immunoSEQ multiplex PCR, lists solely in-frame clones and lacks some. The sample has about 480,000 clones; roughly 88% are singletons. Sequencing was carried out using PBMCs or T cells enriched from blood (not recorded which). These receptors were taken from a woman aged 40 to 50 who had recovered from COVID-19.

The chain joins TRBV4-3 to TRBJ2-5; 7 bases are a match to TRBD2. Germline CDR1 LGHNA, CDR2 YSLEER. The J segment lost 4 bases and the V segment lost 0 bases, leaving 2 bases of the junction unmatched. This CDR3 is 14 amino acids long. CDR3: CASSQDWGGETQYF. In DNA, the CDR3 is TGCGCCAGCAGCCAAGATTGGGGGGGAGAGACCCAGTACTTC.

The CDR3 DNA reads as TGTGCCAGCAGAAATAACAGGGGAGATGGCTACACCTTC. This encodes CASRNNRGDGYTF. The chain links TRBV6-5 to TRBJ1-2; TRBD1 matches 7 bases. V was pared by 6 bases and J by 6 bases, with 7 bases of the junction left unmatched. Germline lookup yields CDR1 MNHEY and CDR2 SVGAGI. The CDR3 has 13 residues.

The chain has TRBV2 and TRBJ1-1; D unclear. Germline lookup yields CDR1 SNHLY and CDR2 FYNNEI. The CDR3 runs to 16 residues. Trimming stripped 6 bases from V and 1 base from J, with 18 bases between. For the CDR3, the DNA is TGTGCCAGCAGGACTTCCGGGAAATTCAAGAACACTGAAGCTTTCTTT. Its translation is CASRTSGKFKNTEAFF.

This CDR3 reads CASSFPTQGTNTGELFF. The CDR3 DNA is TGTGCCAGCAGTTTCCCTACACAGGGGACGAACACCGGGGAGCTGTTTTTT. The chain joins TRBV27 to TRBJ2-2; 7 nucleotides agree with TRBD1. CDR3 length: 17 amino acids. Germline CDR1 is MNHEY and CDR2 is SMNVEV (reference sequence). The ends lost 3 bases at V and 0 bases at J; junction bases unmatched: 7.

The V and J genes are TRBV9 and TRBJ2-1; 8 bases are shared with TRBD2. Germline V gene sequence: CDR1 SGDLS, CDR2 YYNGEE. Losses at the gene ends were 0 bases for V and 6 bases for J; bases not matched to a gene: 5. The CDR3 extends over 15 amino acids. The chain's CDR3 is CASSVGAGVGNEQFF. The CDR3 coding sequence is TGTGCCAGCAGCGTAGGAGCGGGAGTAGGCAATGAGCAGTTCTTC. The whole variable domain, remainder taken from reference TRBV9 and TRBJ2-1, is DSGVTQTPKHLITATGQRVTLRCSPRSGDLSVYWYQQSLDQGLQFLIQYYNGEERAKGNILERFSAQQFPDLHSELNLSSLELGDSALYFCASSVGAGVGNEQFFGPGTRLTVL.

The V gene is TRBV6-2 or TRBV6-3, the J gene TRBJ2-2; 8 bases are shared with TRBD1. The junction had 9 bases not matched to a gene; V was cut back by 2 bases and J by 4 bases. Germline V gene sequence: CDR1 MNHEY, CDR2 SVGEGT. The CDR3 runs to 17 residues. The CDR3 spells CASSYERQGSPTGELFF. The DNA for the CDR3 is TGTGCCAGCAGTTACGAAAGACAGGGGAGTCCCACCGGGGAGCTGTTTTTT.

CDR3 coding DNA: TGCAGCGTTGGGCAGGGTGGGGATCAGCCCCAGCATTTT. Protein: CSVGQGGDQPQHF. V usage is TRBV29-1 and J usage is TRBJ1-5; D might be TRBD1 (5 bases). This CDR3 has 13 residues. Per the germline V gene, CDR1 is SQVTM and CDR2 is ANQGSEA. V lost 4 bases and J 5 bases, leaving 12 bases between the germline ends. The variable domain in full, completed from reference TRBV29-1 and TRBJ1-5, reads SAVISQKPSRDICQRGTSLTIQCQVDSQVTMMFWYRQQPGQSLTLIATANQGSEATYESGFVIDKFPISRPNLTFSTLTVSNMSPEDSSIYLCSVGQGGDQPQHFGDGTRLSIL.

This chain joins TRBV4-3 and TRBJ2-1, with a tentative D call TRBD1 (6 bases). Germline V gene lookup returns CDR1 LGHNA and CDR2 YSLEER. V gave up 2 bases and J gave up 0 bases, with 8 bases separating them. The CDR3 contains 15 residues. CDR3 in DNA: TGCGCCAGCAGCCAAACAGGGAGCTCCTACAATGAGCAGTTCTTC. It specifies CASSQTGSSYNEQFF.

The CDR3 nucleotides are TGTGCCAGCAGCTCTAGGGGGGGCCTCGAGCATTTT. Its protein is CASSSRGGLEHF. The V call is TRBV5-4, the J call TRBJ1-5, with TRBD1 as a possible D gene (6 bases). Germline values: CDR1 SGHNT, CDR2 YYREEE (reference sequence). Trimming took 3 bases from V and 14 from J, leaving 15 bases between them. There are 12 residues in the CDR3.

In this sample, this clone turned up once. The rearrangement uses TRBV14 and TRBJ2-2, with D hard to call. The CDR3 has 14 amino acids. The germline V gene encodes CDR1 SGHDN and CDR2 FVKESK. Between the trimmed V and J ends, which lost 4 bases and 6 bases, there was a span of 12 bases. The CDR3 DNA reads as TGTGCCAGCAGCCCCTTGAGGTCTCCCGGGGAGCTGTTTTTT. It translates to CASSPLRSPGELFF.

The chain recombines TRBV27 with TRBJ1-2, with 7 positions matching TRBD1. From germline, CDR1 is MNHEY and CDR2 SMNVEV (reference sequence). With 0 bases clipped from V and 4 bases from J, the junction kept 8 bases outside the gene matches. The CDR3 covers 16 residues. CDR3 sequence reads: CASSLSTGTLSYGYTF. The CDR3 DNA sequence: TGTGCCAGCAGTTTATCGACAGGGACCCTCTCCTATGGCTACACCTTC.

The chain joins TRBV7-6 to TRBJ2-3, with 8 bases fitting TRBD2. Germline V CDR1 and CDR2: SGHVS, FNYEAQ. The CDR3 is 17 residues long. The V segment lost 3 bases and the J segment 6 bases; nucleotides outside the gene matches: 14. The CDR3 coding sequence is TGTGCCAGCAGCTTGATTGGGACTAGAGCGTCCCGGGATACGCAGTATTTT. It specifies CASSLIGTRASRDTQYF.

The chain has TRBV27 and TRBJ2-5, with D perhaps TRBD2 (6 bases). The germline CDR1 and CDR2 sequences are MNHEY and SMNVEV (reference sequence). V was trimmed by 6 bases and J by 0 bases, leaving 14 bases between them. The CDR3 extends over 15 amino acids. This chain's CDR3 is CASSRYSGNQETQYF. CDR3 nucleotide sequence: TGTGCCAGCAGCCGATATAGCGGAAACCAAGAGACCCAGTACTTC.

This chain uses TRBV24-1 with TRBJ2-7; a weak D match, TRBD2 (6 bases). The CDR3 length is 16 residues. Trimming removed 1 base at V and 2 bases at J, with 14 bases between. The germline V gene has CDR1 KGHDR and CDR2 SFDVKD. DNA for the CDR3: TGTGCCACCAGTGATTTCGCCGGGAGCGGAGCCTACGAGCAGTACTTC. Its translation: CATSDFAGSGAYEQYF.

V usage is TRBV7-9 and J usage is TRBJ1-5; D remains unclear. Per the germline V gene, CDR1 is SEHNR and CDR2 is FQNEAQ (reference sequence). V was shortened by 4 bases and J by 1 base, with 11 bases between the two germline ends. The CDR3 has 15 amino acids. CDR3 loop: CASSSGLMSNQPQHF. In nucleotides, the CDR3 is TGTGCCAGCAGCTCTGGACTTATGAGCAATCAGCCCCAGCATTTT.

The chain employs TRBV3-1 (or the pseudogene TRBV3-2) and TRBJ1-3; TRBD1 agrees at 8 bases. The CDR3 extends over 16 amino acids. Germline CDR1 LGHDT, CDR2 YNNKEL (reference sequence). Unmatched junction bases numbered 7, after V lost 4 bases and J lost 2 bases. The CDR3 DNA reads TGTGCCAGCAGCCCCGCGACAGGGGTTACTGGAAACACCATATATTTT. Translating gives CASSPATGVTGNTIYF.

The V and J genes are TRBV7-2 and TRBJ2-7; 10 bases are a match to TRBD2. V lost 2 bases and J lost 2; bases outside the gene matches: 15. Germline values: CDR1 SGHTA, CDR2 FQGNSA. CDR3 length: 19 amino acids. The CDR3 spells CASSLLPPVVLAGAYEQYF. The DNA of the CDR3 is TGTGCCAGCAGCTTACTACCTCCGGTCGTTCTAGCGGGGGCCTACGAGCAGTACTTC.

The rearrangement links TRBV7-2 to TRBJ2-5; 8 bases fit TRBD1. From germline, CDR1 is SGHTA and CDR2 FQGNSA. Trimming cost V 4 bases and J 4 bases; bases outside gene matches: 8. This CDR3 has 15 residues. CDR3 sequence (DNA): TGTGCCAGCAGCTGGCGGACAGGGAGGTCAGAGACCCAGTACTTC. Translating it yields CASSWRTGRSETQYF.

The V and J genes are TRBV4-3 and TRBJ2-3; 11 bases fit TRBD1. Germline V gene sequence: CDR1 LGHNA, CDR2 YSLEER. Trimming cost V 1 base and J 4 bases; bases outside gene matches: 13. CDR3 length equals 19 residues. CDR3 in DNA: TGCGCCAGCAGCCAAGGACCCCTTGGGACAGGGGGAATTGCAGATACGCAGTATTTT. This encodes CASSQGPLGTGGIADTQYF.

The chain recombines TRBV7-9 with TRBJ1-5, with D unresolved. Trimming cost V 4 bases and J 9 bases, with 10 bases left between them. This CDR3 contains 12 residues. Per germline, CDR1 SEHNR and CDR2 FQNEAQ (reference sequence). This CDR3 reads CASSSQDTPQHF. DNA of the CDR3: TGTGCCAGCAGCTCGCAGGATACGCCCCAGCATTTT.

For this clone: Other DNA sequences in the same sample also yield this CDR3. The chain recombines TRBV27 with TRBJ2-7; the match to TRBD2 covers 12 bases. Germline V CDR1 and CDR2: MNHEY, SMNVEV (reference sequence). Unmatched junction bases numbered 1, after V lost 6 bases and J lost 1 base. CDR3 length: 14 amino acids. In nucleotides, the CDR3 is TGTGCCAGCAGGCTAGCGGGAGGGTCCTACGAGCAGTACTTC. It is translated as CASRLAGGSYEQYF.

The rearrangement links TRBV12-3 or TRBV12-4 to TRBJ1-2, with D uncertain. CDR3 length: 11 amino acids. Trimming cost V 3 bases and J 8 bases, with 7 bases left between them. The CDR3 bases are TGTGCCAGCAGTTTCGGGTTGGGCTACACCTTC. Translating gives CASSFGLGYTF.

The genes are TRBV19 and TRBJ2-2; D uncertain. V was cut by 3 bases and J by 4 bases, with 6 bases left in between. Germline CDR1 is LNHDA and CDR2 is SQIVND (reference sequence). The CDR3 consists of 13 residues. The CDR3 protein is CASSMVATGELFF. The CDR3 DNA sequence: TGTGCCAGTAGTATGGTGGCCACCGGGGAGCTGTTTTTT.

The CDR3 spells CASSVGTSGANEQFF. CDR3 DNA: TGTGCCAGCAGCGTAGGGACTAGCGGCGCCAATGAGCAGTTCTTC. V and J are TRBV9 and TRBJ2-1, with TRBD2 identical over 10 bases. Germline-derived CDR1 and CDR2 are SGDLS and YYNGEE. The CDR3 is 15 amino acids. The J segment lost 6 bases and the V segment lost 0 bases, leaving 3 bases of the junction unmatched.

V usage is TRBV15 and J usage is TRBJ1-3, with D possibly being TRBD1 (5 bases). The CDR3 consists of 15 residues. Trimming left V 0 bases short and J 6 bases short, with 12 bases between. Germline CDR1 LNHNV, CDR2 YYDKDF (reference sequence). CDR3 nucleotides: TGTGCCACCAGCAGAGATCAGGGCAGAAAAAACACCATATATTTT. Encoded protein: CATSRDQGRKNTIYF.

The chain recombines TRBV18 with TRBJ1-1; 8 bases match TRBD1. Germline CDR1 is KGHSH and CDR2 is LQKENI. Unmatched junction bases numbered 8, after V lost 5 bases and J lost 0 bases. The CDR3 length is 16 residues. CDR3 protein: CASSIGQGGMNTEAFF. The CDR3 nucleotides are TGTGCCAGCTCAATTGGACAGGGTGGGATGAACACTGAAGCTTTCTTT.

The chain links TRBV19 to TRBJ2-1; weak D call: TRBD2 (5 bases). Trimming shortened V by 2 bases and J by 3 bases, and 14 bases separated the two germline ends. The V gene's germline CDR1 is LNHDA and CDR2 SQIVND (reference sequence). The CDR3 has 16 residues. The DNA for the CDR3 is TGTGCCAGTAGTATAAGCCCGCCGAGGGACTACAATGAGCAGTTCTTC. This sequence encodes CASSISPPRDYNEQFF.

This clone was recorded only once. This chain joins TRBV2 and TRBJ2-7; 9 bases map to TRBD1. Germline CDR1 and CDR2: SNHLY and FYNNEI. The ends lost 4 bases at V and 6 bases at J; junction bases unmatched: 13. The CDR3 has 16 residues. As DNA, the CDR3 is TGTGCCAGCAGTGGCGCTCGGGACCGACAGGGGGTCGAGCAGTACTTC. Protein: CASSGARDRQGVEQYF.

The genes are TRBV6-5 and TRBJ2-1; 8 nucleotides line up with TRBD2. Germline trimming cut 3 bases from V and 3 bases from J; bases unmatched to any gene: 4. The CDR3 covers 15 residues. Per the germline V gene, CDR1 is MNHEY and CDR2 is SVGAGI. CDR3 residues: CASSYSGANYNEQFF. For the CDR3, the DNA is TGTGCCAGCAGTTATAGCGGGGCTAACTACAATGAGCAGTTCTTC.

The chain joins TRBV11-2 to TRBJ2-3, with 9 positions matching TRBD2. V trimming: 3 bases; J trimming: 4 bases; junction bases outside the gene matches: 8. CDR1 and CDR2 from the germline V gene are SGHAT and FQNNGV. The CDR3 has 16 amino acids. CDR3 in DNA: TGTGCCAGCAGCTTGGCGGGAGGGTTGGTATCAGATACGCAGTATTTT. This encodes CASSLAGGLVSDTQYF.